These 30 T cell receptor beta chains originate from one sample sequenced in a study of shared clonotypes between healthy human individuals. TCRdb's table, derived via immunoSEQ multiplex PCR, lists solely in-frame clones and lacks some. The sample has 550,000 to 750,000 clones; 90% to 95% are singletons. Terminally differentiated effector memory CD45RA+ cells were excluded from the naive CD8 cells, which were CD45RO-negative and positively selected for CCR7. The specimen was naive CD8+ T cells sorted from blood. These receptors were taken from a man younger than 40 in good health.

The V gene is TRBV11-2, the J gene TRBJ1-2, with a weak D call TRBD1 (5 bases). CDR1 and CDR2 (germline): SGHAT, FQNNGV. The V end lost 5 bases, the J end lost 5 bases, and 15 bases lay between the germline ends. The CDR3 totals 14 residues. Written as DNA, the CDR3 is TGTGCCAGCAGCCATTTAGGGGTGCGATATGGCTACACCTTC. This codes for CASSHLGVRYGYTF.

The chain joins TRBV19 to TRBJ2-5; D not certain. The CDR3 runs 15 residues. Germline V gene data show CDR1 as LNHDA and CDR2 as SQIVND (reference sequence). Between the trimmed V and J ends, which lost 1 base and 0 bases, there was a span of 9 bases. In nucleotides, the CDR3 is TGTGCCAGTAGTATAGGTGGCAGATACCAAGAGACCCAGTACTTC. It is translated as CASSIGGRYQETQYF.

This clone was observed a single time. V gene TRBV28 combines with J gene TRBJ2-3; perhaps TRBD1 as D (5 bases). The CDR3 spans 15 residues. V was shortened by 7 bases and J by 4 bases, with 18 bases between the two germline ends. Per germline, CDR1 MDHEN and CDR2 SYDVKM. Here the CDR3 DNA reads TGTGCCAGCACCTTCGGTCCAGGGTCGGCAGATACGCAGTATTTT. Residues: CASTFGPGSADTQYF. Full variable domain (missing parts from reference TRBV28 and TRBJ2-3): DVKVTQSSRYLVKRTGEKVFLECVQDMDHENMFWYRQDPGLGLRLIYFSYDVKMKEKGDIPEGYSVSREKKERFSLILESASTNQTSMYLCASTFGPGSADTQYFGPGTRLTVL.

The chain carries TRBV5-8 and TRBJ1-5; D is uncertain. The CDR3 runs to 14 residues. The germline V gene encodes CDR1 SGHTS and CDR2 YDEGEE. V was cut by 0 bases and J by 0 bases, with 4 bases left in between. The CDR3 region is CASSLAYSNQPQHF. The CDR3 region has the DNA TGTGCCAGCAGCTTGGCCTATAGCAATCAGCCCCAGCATTTT.

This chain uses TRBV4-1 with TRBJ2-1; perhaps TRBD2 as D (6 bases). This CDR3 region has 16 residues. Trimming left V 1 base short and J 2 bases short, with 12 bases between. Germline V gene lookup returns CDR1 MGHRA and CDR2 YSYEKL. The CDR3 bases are TGCGCCAGCAGCCAAGGGGGGGAGAGGCCCTACAATGAGCAGTTCTTC. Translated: CASSQGGERPYNEQFF.

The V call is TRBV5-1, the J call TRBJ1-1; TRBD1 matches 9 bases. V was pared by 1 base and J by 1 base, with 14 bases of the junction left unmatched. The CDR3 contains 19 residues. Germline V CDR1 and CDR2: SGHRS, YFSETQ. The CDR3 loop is CASSLSGWGQGPSNTEAFF. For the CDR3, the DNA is TGCGCCAGCAGCTTGTCCGGTTGGGGACAGGGACCATCGAACACTGAAGCTTTCTTT.

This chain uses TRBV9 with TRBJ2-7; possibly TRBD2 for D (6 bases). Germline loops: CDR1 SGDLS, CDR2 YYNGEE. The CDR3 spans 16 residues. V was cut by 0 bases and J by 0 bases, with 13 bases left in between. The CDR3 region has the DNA TGTGCCAGCAGCGTAGAAGGAGCGGGTACCTCCTACGAGCAGTACTTC. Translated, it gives CASSVEGAGTSYEQYF.

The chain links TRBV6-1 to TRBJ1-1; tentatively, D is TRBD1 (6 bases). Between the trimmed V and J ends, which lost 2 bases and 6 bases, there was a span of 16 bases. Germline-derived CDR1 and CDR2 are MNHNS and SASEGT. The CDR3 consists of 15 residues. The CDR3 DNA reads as TGTGCCAGCAGTGAAATACTGGGGAGGGGGTCTGAAGCTTTCTTT. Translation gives CASSEILGRGSEAFF.

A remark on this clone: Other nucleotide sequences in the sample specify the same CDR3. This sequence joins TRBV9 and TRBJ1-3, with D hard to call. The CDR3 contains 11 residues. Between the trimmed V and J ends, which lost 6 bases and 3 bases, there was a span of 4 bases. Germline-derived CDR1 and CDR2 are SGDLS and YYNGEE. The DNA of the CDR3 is TGTGCCAGCAAAGGTGGAAACACCATATATTTT. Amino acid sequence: CASKGGNTIYF.

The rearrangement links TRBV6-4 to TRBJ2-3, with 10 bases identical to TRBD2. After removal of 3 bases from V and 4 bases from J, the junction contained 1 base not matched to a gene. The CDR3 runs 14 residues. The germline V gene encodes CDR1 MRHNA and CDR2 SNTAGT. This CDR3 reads CASSESGRADTQYF. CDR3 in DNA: TGTGCCAGCAGTGAAAGCGGGAGGGCAGATACGCAGTATTTT.

The CDR3 loop reads CASSQVREASYEQYF. Written as DNA, the CDR3 is TGTGCCAGCAGCCAGGTGCGGGAGGCCTCCTACGAGCAGTACTTC. The chain employs TRBV4-2 and TRBJ2-7; 8 bases are shared with TRBD2. Germline V gene lookup returns CDR1 LGHNA and CDR2 YNFKEQ. The CDR3 runs 15 residues. V lost 3 bases to trimming and J lost 0 bases; unmatched junction nucleotides: 4.

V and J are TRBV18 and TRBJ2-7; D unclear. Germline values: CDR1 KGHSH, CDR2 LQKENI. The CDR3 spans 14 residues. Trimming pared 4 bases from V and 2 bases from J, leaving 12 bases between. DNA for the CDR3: TGTGCCAGCTCACAGGCGGACGGAACCTACGAGCAGTACTTC. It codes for CASSQADGTYEQYF. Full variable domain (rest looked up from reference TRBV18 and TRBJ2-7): NAGVMQNPRHLVRRRGQEARLRCSPMKGHSHVYWYRQLPEEGLKFMVYLQKENIIDESGMPKERFSAEFPKEGPSILRIQQVVRGDSAAYFCASSQADGTYEQYFGPGTRLTVT.

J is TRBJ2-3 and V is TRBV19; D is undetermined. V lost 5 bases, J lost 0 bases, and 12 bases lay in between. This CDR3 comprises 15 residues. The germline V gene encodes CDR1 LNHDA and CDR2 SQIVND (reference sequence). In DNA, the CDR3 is TGTGCCAGTAGTTCCCAGACCACTAGCACAGATACGCAGTATTTT. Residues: CASSSQTTSTDTQYF.

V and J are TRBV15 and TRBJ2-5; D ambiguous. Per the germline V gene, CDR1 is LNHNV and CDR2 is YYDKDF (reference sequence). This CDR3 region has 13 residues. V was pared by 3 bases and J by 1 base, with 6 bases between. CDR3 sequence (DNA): TGTGCCACCAGCAGGCGGATCCAAGAGACCCAGTACTTC. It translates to CATSRRIQETQYF. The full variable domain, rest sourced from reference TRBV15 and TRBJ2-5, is DAMVIQNPRYQVTQFGKPVTLSCSQTLNHNVMYWYQQKSSQAPKLLFHYYDKDFNNEADTPDNFQSRRPNTSFCFLDIRSPGLGDTAMYLCATSRRIQETQYFGPGTRLLVL.

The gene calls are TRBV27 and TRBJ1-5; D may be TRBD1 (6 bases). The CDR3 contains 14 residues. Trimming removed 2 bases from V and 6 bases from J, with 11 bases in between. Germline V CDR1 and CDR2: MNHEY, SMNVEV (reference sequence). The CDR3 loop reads CASSLGGSAQPQHF. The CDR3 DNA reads TGTGCCAGCAGTTTAGGGGGCTCTGCTCAGCCCCAGCATTTT.

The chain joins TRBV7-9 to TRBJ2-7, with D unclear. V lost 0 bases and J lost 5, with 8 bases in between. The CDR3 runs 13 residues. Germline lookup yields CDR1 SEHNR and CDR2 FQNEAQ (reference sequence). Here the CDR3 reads CASSLARLNEQYF. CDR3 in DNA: TGTGCCAGCAGCTTAGCGCGTCTGAACGAGCAGTACTTC.

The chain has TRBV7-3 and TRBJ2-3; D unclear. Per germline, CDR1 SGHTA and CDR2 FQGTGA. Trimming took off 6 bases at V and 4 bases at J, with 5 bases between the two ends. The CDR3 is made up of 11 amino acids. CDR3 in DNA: TGTGCCAGCAGTTACTCAGATACGCAGTATTTT. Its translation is CASSYSDTQYF. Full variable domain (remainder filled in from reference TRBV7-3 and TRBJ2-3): GAGVSQTPSNKVTEKGKYVELRCDPISGHTALYWYRQSLGQGPEFLIYFQGTGAADDSGLPNDRFFAVRPEGSVSTLKIQRTERGDSAVYLCASSYSDTQYFGPGTRLTVL.

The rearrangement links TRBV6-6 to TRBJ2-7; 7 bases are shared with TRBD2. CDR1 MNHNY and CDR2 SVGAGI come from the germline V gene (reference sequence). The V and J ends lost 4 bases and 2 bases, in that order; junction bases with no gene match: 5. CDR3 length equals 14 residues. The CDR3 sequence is CASSSNGGAYEQYF. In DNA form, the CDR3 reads TGTGCCAGCAGTTCCAATGGGGGGGCCTACGAGCAGTACTTC.

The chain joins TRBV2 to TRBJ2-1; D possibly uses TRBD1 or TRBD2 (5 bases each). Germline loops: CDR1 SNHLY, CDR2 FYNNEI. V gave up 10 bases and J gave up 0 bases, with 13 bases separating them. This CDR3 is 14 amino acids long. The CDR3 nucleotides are TGTGCCATCACCCCTGGGGGCTCCTACAATGAGCAGTTCTTC. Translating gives CAITPGGSYNEQFF.

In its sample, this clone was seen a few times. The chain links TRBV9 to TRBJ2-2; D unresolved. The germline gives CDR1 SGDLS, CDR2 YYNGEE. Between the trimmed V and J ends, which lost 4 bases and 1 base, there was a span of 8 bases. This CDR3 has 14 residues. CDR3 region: CASSSAQNTGELFF. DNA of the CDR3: TGTGCCAGCAGCTCAGCACAGAACACCGGGGAGCTGTTTTTT.

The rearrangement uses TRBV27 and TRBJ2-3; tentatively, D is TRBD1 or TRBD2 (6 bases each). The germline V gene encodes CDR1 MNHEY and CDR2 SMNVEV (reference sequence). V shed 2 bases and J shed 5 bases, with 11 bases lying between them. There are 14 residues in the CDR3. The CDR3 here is CASSLLGGQDTQYF. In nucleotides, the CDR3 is TGTGCCAGCAGTTTACTCGGGGGACAAGATACGCAGTATTTT.

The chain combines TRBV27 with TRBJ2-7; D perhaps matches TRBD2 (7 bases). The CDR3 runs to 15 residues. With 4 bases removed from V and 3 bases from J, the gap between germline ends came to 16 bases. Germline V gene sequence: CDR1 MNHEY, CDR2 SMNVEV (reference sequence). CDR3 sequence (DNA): TGTGCCAGCAGTTATAGGGGGGGTAGCTTCTACGAGCAGTACTTC. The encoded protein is CASSYRGGSFYEQYF.

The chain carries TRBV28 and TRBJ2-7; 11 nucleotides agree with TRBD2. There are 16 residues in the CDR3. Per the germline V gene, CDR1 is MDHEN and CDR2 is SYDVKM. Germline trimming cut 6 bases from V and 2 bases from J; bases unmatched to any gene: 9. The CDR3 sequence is CASSYGTSGNTYEQYF. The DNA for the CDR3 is TGTGCCAGCAGCTACGGGACTAGCGGAAATACCTACGAGCAGTACTTC.

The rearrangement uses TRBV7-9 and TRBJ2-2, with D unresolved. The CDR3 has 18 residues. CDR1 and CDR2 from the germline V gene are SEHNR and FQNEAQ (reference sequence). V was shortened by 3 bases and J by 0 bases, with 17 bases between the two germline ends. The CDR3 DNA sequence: TGTGCCAGCAGCTTCGGTTTTGGGGTAGGATCGAACACCGGGGAGCTGTTTTTT. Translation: CASSFGFGVGSNTGELFF.

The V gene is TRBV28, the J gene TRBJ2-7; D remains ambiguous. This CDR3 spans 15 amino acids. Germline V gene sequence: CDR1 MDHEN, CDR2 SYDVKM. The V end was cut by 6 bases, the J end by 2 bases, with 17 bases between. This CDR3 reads CASSYDSLLTYEQYF. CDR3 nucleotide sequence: TGTGCCAGCAGCTATGACTCACTATTAACCTACGAGCAGTACTTC.

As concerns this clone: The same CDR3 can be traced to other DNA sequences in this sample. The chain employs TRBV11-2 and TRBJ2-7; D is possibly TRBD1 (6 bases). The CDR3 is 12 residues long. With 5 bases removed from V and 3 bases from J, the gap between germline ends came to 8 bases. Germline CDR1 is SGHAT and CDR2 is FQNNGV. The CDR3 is CASSLDSYEQYF. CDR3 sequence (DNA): TGTGCCAGCAGCCTGGACAGCTACGAGCAGTACTTC. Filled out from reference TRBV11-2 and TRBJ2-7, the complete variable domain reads EAGVAQSPRYKIIEKRQSVAFWCNPISGHATLYWYQQILGQGPKLLIQFQNNGVVDDSQLPKDRFSAERLKGVDSTLKIQPAKLEDSAVYLCASSLDSYEQYFGPGTRLTVT.

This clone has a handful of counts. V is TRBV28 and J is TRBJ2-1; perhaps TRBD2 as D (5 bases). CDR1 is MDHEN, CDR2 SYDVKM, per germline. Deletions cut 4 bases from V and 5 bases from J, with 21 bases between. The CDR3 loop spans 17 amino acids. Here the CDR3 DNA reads TGTGCCAGCAGTTCCACCTCTAGTCCGACTAAAAACAATGAGCAGTTCTTC. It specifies CASSSTSSPTKNNEQFF.

CDR3 sequence reads: CASSSQDMNTEAFF. The DNA for the CDR3 is TGTGCCAGCAGCTCACAGGATATGAACACTGAAGCTTTCTTT. The rearrangement joins TRBV7-8 to TRBJ1-1, with D possibly matching TRBD1 (5 bases). The CDR3 length is 14 residues. Germline V CDR1 and CDR2: SGHVS, FQNEAQ. V was cut by 4 bases and J by 0 bases, with 9 bases left in between. Combining the CDR3 with reference TRBV7-8 and TRBJ1-1 gives the whole variable domain GAGVSQSPRYKVAKRGQDVALRCDPISGHVSLFWYQQALGQGPEFLTYFQNEAQLDKSGLPSDRFFAERPEGSVSTLKIQRTQQEDSAVYLCASSSQDMNTEAFFGQGTRLTVV.

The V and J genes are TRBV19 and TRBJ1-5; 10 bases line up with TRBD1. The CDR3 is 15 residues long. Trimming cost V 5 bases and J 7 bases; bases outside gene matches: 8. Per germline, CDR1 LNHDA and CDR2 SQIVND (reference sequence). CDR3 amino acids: CASSGPGQGSQPQHF. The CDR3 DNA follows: TGTGCCAGTAGTGGACCGGGACAGGGGAGCCAGCCCCAGCATTTT.

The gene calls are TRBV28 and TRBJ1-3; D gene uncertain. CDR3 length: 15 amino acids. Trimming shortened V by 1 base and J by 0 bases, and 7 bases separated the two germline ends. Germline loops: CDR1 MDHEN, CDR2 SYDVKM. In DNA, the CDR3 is TGTGCCAGCAGTTTATTGTCCCACTCTGGAAACACCATATATTTT. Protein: CASSLLSHSGNTIYF.